The 21 T cell receptor beta chains given below trace back to one sample, sequenced in a study of blood T cells in healthy people across ages (dated by TCRdb to between 2014 and 2017). Receptors were amplified or captured by 5' RACE. Sequencing took place on an Illumina HiSeq 2500. A second roughly 6 to 12 cycle PCR used a sample-barcoded 5' primer and a J-beta primer mix. The raw public data were reprocessed by TCRdb itself: fastp quality trimming at Q25, MiXCR clonotype calling, in-frame beta chains only. Rows are combined by CDR3 protein, so each entry shows the most common genes and DNA. Present in this sample are 750,000 to 1,000,000 distinct CDR3 sequences, roughly 28% of which were seen just once. The leading ten clones occupy roughly a tenth of the sample. A further study also used this sample, focusing on T cells of mothers and their children.

Sequenced material: blood. Receptors originate from a woman in her 40s in good health.

This chain joins TRBV2 and TRBJ2-5; D is perhaps TRBD2 (5 bases). The CDR3 loop spans 14 amino acids. Germline CDR1 SNHLY, CDR2 FYNNEI. The germline V and J ends were trimmed by 2 bases and 5 bases, with 12 bases remaining between them. In nucleotides, the CDR3 is TGTGCCAGCAGTGAAACGGCTAGCCGGGAGACCCAGTACTTC. Translation gives CASSETASRETQYF.

This clonotype was seen ten or more times. The genes are TRBV2 and TRBJ2-7, with TRBD1 matching over 7 bases. The CDR3 extends over 15 amino acids. The V segment lost 1 base and the J segment 0 bases; nucleotides outside the gene matches: 3. The germline gives CDR1 SNHLY, CDR2 FYNNEI. Written as DNA, the CDR3 is TGTGCCAGCAGTGAAGACAGGGGATTCTCCTACGAGCAGTACTTC. Translating it yields CASSEDRGFSYEQYF.

At least ten counts were recorded for this clonotype. This chain uses TRBV18 with TRBJ2-7; the D gene is possibly TRBD1 (5 bases). Germline lookup yields CDR1 KGHSH and CDR2 LQKENI. This CDR3 contains 14 residues. Trimming pared 2 bases from V and 3 bases from J, leaving 11 bases between. The CDR3 spells CASSPRLQDYEQYF. The CDR3 DNA reads TGTGCCAGCTCACCAAGATTACAGGACTACGAGCAGTACTTC.

This clonotype was counted ten times or more. V gene TRBV9 combines with J gene TRBJ2-4; D is uncertain. Germline-derived CDR1 and CDR2 are SGDLS and YYNGEE. The CDR3 is made up of 15 amino acids. V was pared by 0 bases and J by 9 bases, with 16 bases between. As DNA, the CDR3 is TGTGCCAGCAGCGTAGGAGGAGAGGCGTTGGGCATTCAGTACTTC. The encoded protein is CASSVGGEALGIQYF. Full variable domain (remainder filled in from reference TRBV9 and TRBJ2-4): DSGVTQTPKHLITATGQRVTLRCSPRSGDLSVYWYQQSLDQGLQFLIQYYNGEERAKGNILERFSAQQFPDLHSELNLSSLELGDSALYFCASSVGGEALGIQYFGAGTRLSVL.

Turning to this clonotype: This may arise from a read error, as a much more abundant clone is one base away. V and J are TRBV10-3 and TRBJ2-5, with 7 bases identical to TRBD1. The J call may be in error: the DNA end matches TRBJ2-7 better. CDR1 is ENHRY and CDR2 is SYGVKD in the germline V gene. This CDR3 is built from 16 residues. The CDR3 is CAISEGPRDSGYEQYF. CDR3 DNA: TGTGCCATCAGTGAGGGTCCCCGGGACAGTGGCTACGAGCAGTACTTC.

This clonotype has a single count. J is TRBJ2-3 and V is TRBV10-3, with 14 nucleotides matching TRBD2. The V gene's germline CDR1 is ENHRY and CDR2 SYGVKD. This CDR3 spans 18 amino acids. The V and J ends lost 8 bases and 4 bases, in that order; junction bases with no gene match: 14. For the CDR3, the DNA is TGTGCCATCGCGGCCGGGACTAGCGGGGGAGGGAAGGCAGATACGCAGTATTTT. It yields the protein CAIAAGTSGGGKADTQYF.

This clonotype was recorded a few times. The CDR3 here is CASSEGTGGNGYTF. CDR3 sequence (DNA): TGTGCCAGCAGTGAAGGTACAGGGGGAAATGGCTACACCTTC. This chain uses TRBV6-1 with TRBJ1-2, with TRBD1 matching over 8 bases. Germline lookup yields CDR1 MNHNS and CDR2 SASEGT. V gave up 1 base and J gave up 6 bases; unmatched junction bases: 4. The CDR3 extends over 14 amino acids.

On this clonotype: The junction differs from germline at one of its ends, possibly a read error. This sequence joins TRBV5-1 and TRBJ2-3; 7 bases line up with TRBD1. Germline-derived CDR1 and CDR2 are SGHRS and YFSETQ. The CDR3 is 15 amino acids. The CDR3 is CASSMGQTGTDTQYF. In DNA form, the CDR3 reads TGCGCCAGCAGCATGGGACAGACTGGCACGGATACGCAGTATTTT.

To note about this clonotype: This could be a read error, since a much larger clone is one nucleotide away. This chain joins TRBV12-3 or TRBV12-4 and TRBJ2-4, with D possibly being TRBD1 (6 bases). The CDR3 spans 14 residues. This chain's CDR3 is CASSLAGARDMQYF. The CDR3 nucleotides read TGTGCCAGCAGTTTAGCGGGGGCGCGTGACATGCAGTACTTC.

This clonotype showed up many times. The CDR3 DNA reads as TGTGCCAGCAGCCAGGCGGCCCACCTTTCGGAGCAGTTCTTC. Translating gives CASSQAAHLSEQFF. The chain couples TRBV4-2 to TRBJ2-1; D not certain. CDR1 and CDR2 (germline): LGHNA, YNFKEQ. The CDR3 runs to 14 residues. Deletions cut 3 bases from V and 10 bases from J, with 16 bases between.

This clonotype occurred a few times. The DNA for the CDR3 is TGTGCCAGCACCGCAGGGAGGTCCTACAATGAGCAGTTCTTC. This translates into CASTAGRSYNEQFF. This chain uses TRBV28 with TRBJ2-1; tentative D call: TRBD2 (6 bases). Germline V gene lookup returns CDR1 MDHEN and CDR2 SYDVKM. This CDR3 has 14 residues. Trimming left V 7 bases short and J 1 base short, with 11 bases between.

The rearrangement links TRBV10-3 to TRBJ2-2, with D uncertain. The ends were cut back, 3 bases at V and 1 base at J, with 12 bases in the middle. The CDR3 extends over 16 amino acids. CDR1 and CDR2 (germline): ENHRY, SYGVKD. CDR3 sequence (DNA): TGTGCCATCAGTGATCCGAGCTGGAAGAACACCGGGGAGCTGTTTTTT. Encoded protein: CAISDPSWKNTGELFF.

This clonotype is a singleton in its sample. The rearrangement uses TRBV28 and TRBJ2-2, with no clear D. This CDR3 is 14 amino acids long. CDR1 is MDHEN and CDR2 is SYDVKM in the germline V gene. Deletions cut 6 bases from V and 5 bases from J, with 13 bases between. The chain's CDR3 is CASSQPGATGELFF. Here the CDR3 DNA reads TGTGCCAGCAGCCAGCCTGGAGCGACCGGGGAGCTGTTTTTT.

With regard to this clonotype: In this CDR3 the conserved last residue, phenylalanine or tryptophan, is missing, so a read error is likely. The chain uses TRBV27 and TRBJ2-3, with D perhaps assigned TRBD1 or TRBD2 (5 bases each). The CDR3 is made up of 14 amino acids. Between the trimmed V and J ends, which lost 3 bases and 3 bases, there was a span of 10 bases. Germline assignment: CDR1 MNHEY and CDR2 SMNVEV (reference sequence). The CDR3 region is CASSFQGATDTQYC. CDR3 nucleotide sequence: TGTGCCAGCAGTTTTCAGGGAGCGACAGATACGCAGTATTGT.

This clonotype has a handful of counts. The rearrangement uses TRBV6-2 or TRBV6-3 and TRBJ2-3; TRBD1 matches at 9 bases. After removal of 0 bases from V and 0 bases from J, the junction contained 4 bases not matched to a gene. CDR1 is MNHEY, CDR2 SVGEGT, per germline. CDR3 length equals 17 residues. The CDR3 DNA reads TGTGCCAGCAGTTACTCCCGGACAGGGGCCAGCACAGATACGCAGTATTTT. It specifies CASSYSRTGASTDTQYF.

The rearrangement joins TRBV12-3 or TRBV12-4 to TRBJ2-5; 7 positions agree with TRBD1. Trimming at V came to 3 bases and at J to 7 bases, leaving 8 bases not matched to a gene. CDR3 length: 14 residues. The CDR3 is CASSLGTATATQYF. DNA for the CDR3: TGTGCCAGCAGTTTGGGGACAGCCACGGCGACCCAGTACTTC.

This chain links TRBV7-2 with TRBJ1-6; 7 positions match TRBD1. From germline, CDR1 is SGHTA and CDR2 FQGNSA. The CDR3 is 15 amino acids. V lost 1 base and J lost 11; bases outside the gene matches: 8. For the CDR3, the DNA is TGTGCCAGCAGCTTAGGGGGACAGCAAAGGACACCCCTCCACTTT. Its protein is CASSLGGQQRTPLHF.

The chain combines TRBV7-3 with TRBJ2-3, with D unresolved. The CDR3 consists of 13 residues. V lost 2 bases and J 4 bases, leaving 7 bases between the germline ends. Germline V lookup: CDR1 SGHTA, CDR2 FQGTGA. DNA of the CDR3: TGTGCCAGCAGCTTACATACCTCAGATACGCAGTATTTT. Its translation is CASSLHTSDTQYF.

A remark on this clonotype: Here the CDR3 omits its conserved ending phenylalanine or tryptophan, so a read error is the likely source. The rearrangement joins TRBV20-1 to TRBJ2-7; TRBD1 is a possible D gene (7 bases). The CDR3 loop spans 14 amino acids. Trimming left V 3 bases short and J 1 base short, with 13 bases between. CDR1 is DFQATT, CDR2 SNEGSKA, per germline (reference sequence). CDR3 nucleotide sequence: TGCAGTGCTAGTAGGCGGGACAGTTCCTACGAGCAGTACATC. Translation gives CSASRRDSSYEQYI.

This clonotype was observed a few times. The chain joins TRBV9 to TRBJ2-2, with D uncertain. With 0 bases removed from V and 3 bases from J, the gap between germline ends came to 12 bases. Germline V CDR1 and CDR2: SGDLS, YYNGEE. This CDR3 spans 16 amino acids. CDR3 nucleotide sequence: TGTGCCAGCAGCGTAGGCCCGGAACACTACACCGGGGAGCTGTTTTTT. Its translation is CASSVGPEHYTGELFF.

V gene TRBV4-1 combines with J gene TRBJ2-6, with 7 nucleotides matching TRBD1. J lost 0 bases, V lost 4 bases, and 6 bases had no gene match. The CDR3 is 17 amino acids. The germline CDR1 and CDR2 sequences are MGHRA and YSYEKL. For the CDR3, the DNA is TGCGCCAGCAGCCGAAAGGACAGGAGCTCTGGGGCCAACGTCCTGACTTTC. Amino acids: CASSRKDRSSGANVLTF.